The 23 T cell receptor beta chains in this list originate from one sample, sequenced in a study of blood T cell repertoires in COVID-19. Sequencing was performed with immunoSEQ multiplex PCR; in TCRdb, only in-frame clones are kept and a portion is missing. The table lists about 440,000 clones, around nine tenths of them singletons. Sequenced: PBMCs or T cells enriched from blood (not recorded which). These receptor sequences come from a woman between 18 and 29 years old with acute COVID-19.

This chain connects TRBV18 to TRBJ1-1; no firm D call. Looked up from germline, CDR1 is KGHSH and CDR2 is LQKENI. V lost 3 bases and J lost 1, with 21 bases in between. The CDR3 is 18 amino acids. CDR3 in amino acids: CASSPSKSSRRGNTEAFF. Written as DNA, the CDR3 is TGTGCCAGCTCACCCTCAAAAAGCTCAAGGCGCGGGAACACTGAAGCTTTCTTT.

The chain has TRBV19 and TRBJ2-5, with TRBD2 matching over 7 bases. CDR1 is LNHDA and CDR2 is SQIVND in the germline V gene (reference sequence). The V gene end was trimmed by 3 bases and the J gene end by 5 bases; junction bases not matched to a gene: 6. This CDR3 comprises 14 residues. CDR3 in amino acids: CASSMPREGETQYF. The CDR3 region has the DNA TGTGCCAGTAGTATGCCCAGGGAGGGTGAGACCCAGTACTTC.

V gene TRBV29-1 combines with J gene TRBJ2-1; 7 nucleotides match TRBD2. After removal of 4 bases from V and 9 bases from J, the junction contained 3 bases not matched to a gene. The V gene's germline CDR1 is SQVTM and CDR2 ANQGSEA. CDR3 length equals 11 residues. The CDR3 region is CSVGSGVEQFF. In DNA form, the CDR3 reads TGCAGCGTTGGGAGCGGGGTTGAGCAGTTCTTC.

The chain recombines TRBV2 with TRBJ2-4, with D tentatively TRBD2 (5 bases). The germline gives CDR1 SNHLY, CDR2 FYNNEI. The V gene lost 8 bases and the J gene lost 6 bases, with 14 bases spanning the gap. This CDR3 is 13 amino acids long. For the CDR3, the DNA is TGTGCCAGCGGAGGTTTCGAAAGAAACATTCAGTACTTC. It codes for CASGGFERNIQYF.

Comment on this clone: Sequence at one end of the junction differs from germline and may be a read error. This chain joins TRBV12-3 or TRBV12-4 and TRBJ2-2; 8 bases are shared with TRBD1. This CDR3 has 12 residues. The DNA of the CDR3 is TGTGCCAGCAGTCCCAACAGGGGGGAGTTGTTTTTT. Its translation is CASSPNRGELFF.

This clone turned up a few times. CDR3: CASCGLTTETQYF. The DNA for the CDR3 is TGTGCCAGCTGCGGCCTTACGACGGAGACCCAGTACTTC. V gene TRBV12-3 or TRBV12-4 combines with J gene TRBJ2-5; no firm D call. CDR3 length: 13 residues. V was cut by 8 bases and J by 5 bases, with 15 bases left in between.

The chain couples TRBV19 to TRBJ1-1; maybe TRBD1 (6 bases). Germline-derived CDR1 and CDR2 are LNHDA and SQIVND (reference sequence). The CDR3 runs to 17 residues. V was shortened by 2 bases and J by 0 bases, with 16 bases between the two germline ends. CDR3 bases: TGTGCCAGTAGTATACCCCGAGGGGGACACATGAACACTGAAGCTTTCTTT. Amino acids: CASSIPRGGHMNTEAFF.

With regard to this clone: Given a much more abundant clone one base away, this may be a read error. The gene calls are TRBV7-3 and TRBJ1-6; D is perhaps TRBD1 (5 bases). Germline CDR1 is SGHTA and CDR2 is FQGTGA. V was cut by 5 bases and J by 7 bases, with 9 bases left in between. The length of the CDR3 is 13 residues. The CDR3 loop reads CASSPGGNSPLHF. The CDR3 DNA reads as TGTGCCAGCAGCCCCGGGGGGAATTCACCCCTCCACTTT.

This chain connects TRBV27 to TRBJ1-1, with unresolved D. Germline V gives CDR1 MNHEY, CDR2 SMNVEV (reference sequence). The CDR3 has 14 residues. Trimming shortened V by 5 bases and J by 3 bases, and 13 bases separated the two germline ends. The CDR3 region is CASSLTNPHTEAFF. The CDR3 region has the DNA TGTGCCAGCAGTCTGACAAATCCGCACACTGAAGCTTTCTTT.

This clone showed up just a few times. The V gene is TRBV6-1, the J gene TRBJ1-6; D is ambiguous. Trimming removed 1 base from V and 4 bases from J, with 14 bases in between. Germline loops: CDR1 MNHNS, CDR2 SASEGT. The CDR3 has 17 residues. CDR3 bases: TGTGCCAGCAGTGAAGGCGTGATCCCGTTTTATAATTCACCCCTCCACTTT. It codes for CASSEGVIPFYNSPLHF.

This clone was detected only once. The CDR3 sequence is CASSEPGQGADIQYF. DNA of the CDR3: TGTGCCAGCAGCGAACCGGGACAGGGGGCGGACATTCAGTACTTC. The gene calls are TRBV9 and TRBJ2-4; TRBD1 agrees at 12 bases. The germline V gene encodes CDR1 SGDLS and CDR2 YYNGEE. V was clipped by 3 bases and J by 8 bases; unmatched bases: 6. The CDR3 is made up of 15 amino acids.

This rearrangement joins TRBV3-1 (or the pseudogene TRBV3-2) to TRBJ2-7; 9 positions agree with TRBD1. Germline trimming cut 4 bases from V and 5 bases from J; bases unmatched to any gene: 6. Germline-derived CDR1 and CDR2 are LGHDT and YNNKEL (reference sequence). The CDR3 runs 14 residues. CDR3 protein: CASSRRDRVDEQYF. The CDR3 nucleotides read TGTGCCAGCAGCCGCCGGGACAGGGTCGACGAGCAGTACTTC.

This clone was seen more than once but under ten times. The CDR3: CATSAGWHQPQHF. CDR3 DNA: TGTGCCACCAGTGCAGGGTGGCATCAGCCCCAGCATTTT. V usage is TRBV24-1 and J usage is TRBJ1-5, with TRBD1 as a possible D gene (5 bases). Trimming shortened V by 5 bases and J by 5 bases, and 9 bases separated the two germline ends. The germline V gene has CDR1 KGHDR and CDR2 SFDVKD. This CDR3 comprises 13 residues.

The CDR3 region is CASSSNRGRKGYTF. The DNA of the CDR3 is TGTGCCAGTAGTTCAAACAGGGGGCGAAAGGGCTACACCTTC. The chain has TRBV19 and TRBJ1-2; 9 positions agree with TRBD1. This CDR3 spans 14 amino acids. Germline V gives CDR1 LNHDA, CDR2 SQIVND (reference sequence). J was trimmed by 8 bases and V by 5 bases; bases with no gene match: 9.

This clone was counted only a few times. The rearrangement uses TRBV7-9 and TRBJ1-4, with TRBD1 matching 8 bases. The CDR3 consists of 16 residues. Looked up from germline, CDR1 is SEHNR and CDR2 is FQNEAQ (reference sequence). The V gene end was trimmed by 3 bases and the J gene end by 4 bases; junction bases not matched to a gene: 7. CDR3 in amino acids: CASSFRDRPLNEKLFF. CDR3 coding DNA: TGTGCCAGCAGCTTCCGGGACAGGCCTCTTAATGAAAAACTGTTTTTT.

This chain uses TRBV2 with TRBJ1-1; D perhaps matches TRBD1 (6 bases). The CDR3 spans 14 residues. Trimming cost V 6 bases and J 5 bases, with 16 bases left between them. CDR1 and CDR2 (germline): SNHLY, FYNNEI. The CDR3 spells CASSQETGQTEAFF. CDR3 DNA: TGTGCCAGCAGCCAAGAGACAGGTCAAACTGAAGCTTTCTTT.

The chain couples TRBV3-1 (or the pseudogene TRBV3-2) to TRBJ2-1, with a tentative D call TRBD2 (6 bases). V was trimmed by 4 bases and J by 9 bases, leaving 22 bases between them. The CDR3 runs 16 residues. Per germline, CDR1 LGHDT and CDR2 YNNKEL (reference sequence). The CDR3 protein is CASSLMGRGALREQFF. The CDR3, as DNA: TGTGCCAGCAGCCTGATGGGGCGGGGAGCTCTCCGTGAGCAGTTCTTC.

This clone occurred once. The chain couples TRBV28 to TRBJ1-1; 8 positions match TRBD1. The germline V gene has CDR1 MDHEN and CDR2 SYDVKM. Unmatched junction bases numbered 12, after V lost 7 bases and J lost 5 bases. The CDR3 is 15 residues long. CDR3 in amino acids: CASTPHTDRGTEAFF. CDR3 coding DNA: TGTGCCAGCACCCCCCATACCGACAGGGGAACTGAAGCTTTCTTT.

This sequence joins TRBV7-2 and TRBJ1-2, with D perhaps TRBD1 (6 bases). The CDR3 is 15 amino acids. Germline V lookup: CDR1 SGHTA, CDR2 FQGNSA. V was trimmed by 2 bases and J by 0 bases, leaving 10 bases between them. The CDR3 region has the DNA TGTGCCAGCAGCTTATGGGGGGGGCCTAACTATGGCTACACCTTC. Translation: CASSLWGGPNYGYTF.

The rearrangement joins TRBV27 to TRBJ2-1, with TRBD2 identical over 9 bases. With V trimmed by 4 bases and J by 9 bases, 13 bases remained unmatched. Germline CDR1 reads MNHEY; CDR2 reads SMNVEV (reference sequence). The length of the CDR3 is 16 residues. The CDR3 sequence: CASSWSFVAGAGEQFF. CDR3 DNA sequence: TGTGCCAGCAGTTGGAGTTTTGTAGCGGGAGCCGGTGAGCAGTTCTTC.

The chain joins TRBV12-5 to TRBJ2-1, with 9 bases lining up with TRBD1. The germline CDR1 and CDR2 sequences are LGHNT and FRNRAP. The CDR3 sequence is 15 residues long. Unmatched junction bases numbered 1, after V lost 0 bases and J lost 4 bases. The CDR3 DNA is TGTGCTAGTGGTTTGGTGACAGGGGGATACAATGAGCAGTTCTTC. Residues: CASGLVTGGYNEQFF.

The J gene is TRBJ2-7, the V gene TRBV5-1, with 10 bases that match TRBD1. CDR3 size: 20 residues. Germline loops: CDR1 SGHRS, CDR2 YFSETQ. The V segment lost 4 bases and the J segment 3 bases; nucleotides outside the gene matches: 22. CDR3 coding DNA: TGCGCCAGCAGCGGATCACCGGGACAGGGGTCGACCCATTCCTTCTACGAGCAGTACTTC. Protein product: CASSGSPGQGSTHSFYEQYF. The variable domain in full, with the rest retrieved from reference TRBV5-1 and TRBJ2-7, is KAGVTQTPRYLIKTRGQQVTLSCSPISGHRSVSWYQQTPGQGLQFLFEYFSETQRNKGNFPGRFSGRQFSNSRSEMNVSTLELGDSALYLCASSGSPGQGSTHSFYEQYFGPGTRLTVT.

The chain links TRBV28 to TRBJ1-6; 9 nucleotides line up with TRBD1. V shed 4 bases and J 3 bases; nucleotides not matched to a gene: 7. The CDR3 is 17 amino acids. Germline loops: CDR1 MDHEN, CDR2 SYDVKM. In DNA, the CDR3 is TGTGCCAGCAGTTCGGGACAGGGAGTAAACTATAATTCACCCCTCCACTTT. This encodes CASSSGQGVNYNSPLHF.